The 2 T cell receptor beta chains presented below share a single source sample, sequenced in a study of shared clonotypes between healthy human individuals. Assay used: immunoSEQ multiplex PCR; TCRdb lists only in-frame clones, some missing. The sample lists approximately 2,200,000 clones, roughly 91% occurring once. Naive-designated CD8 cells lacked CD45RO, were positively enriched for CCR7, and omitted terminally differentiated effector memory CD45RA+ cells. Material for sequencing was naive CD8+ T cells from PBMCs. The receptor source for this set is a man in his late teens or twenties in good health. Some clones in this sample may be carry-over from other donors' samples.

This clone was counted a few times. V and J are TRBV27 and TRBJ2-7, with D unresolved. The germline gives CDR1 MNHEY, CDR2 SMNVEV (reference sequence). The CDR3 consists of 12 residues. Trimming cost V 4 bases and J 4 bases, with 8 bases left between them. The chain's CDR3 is CASSSWPYEQYF. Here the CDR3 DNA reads TGTGCCAGCAGTTCATGGCCTTACGAGCAGTACTTC.

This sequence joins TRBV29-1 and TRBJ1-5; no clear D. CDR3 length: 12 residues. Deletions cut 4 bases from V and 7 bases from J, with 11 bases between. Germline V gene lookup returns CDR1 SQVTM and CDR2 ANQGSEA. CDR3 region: CSVAMIGQPQHF. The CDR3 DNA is TGCAGCGTTGCTATGATAGGGCAGCCCCAGCATTTT.